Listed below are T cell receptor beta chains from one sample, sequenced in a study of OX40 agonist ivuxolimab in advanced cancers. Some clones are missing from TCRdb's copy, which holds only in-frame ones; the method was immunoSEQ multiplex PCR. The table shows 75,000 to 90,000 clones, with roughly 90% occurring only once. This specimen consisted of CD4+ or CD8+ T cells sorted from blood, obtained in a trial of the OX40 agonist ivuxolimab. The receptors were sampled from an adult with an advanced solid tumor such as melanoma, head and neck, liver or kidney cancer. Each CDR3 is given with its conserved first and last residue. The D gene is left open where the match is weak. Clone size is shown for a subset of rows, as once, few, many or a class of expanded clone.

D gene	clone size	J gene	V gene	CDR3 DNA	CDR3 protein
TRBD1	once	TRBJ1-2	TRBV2	TGTGCCAGCAGAAGGACAGGCGACACATATGGCTACACCTTC	CASRRTGDTYGYTF
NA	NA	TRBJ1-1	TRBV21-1	TGTGCCAGCAGCAAAAGGGGTCGGGACAGGGCGAACACTGAAGCTTTCTTT	CASSKRGRDRANTEAFF
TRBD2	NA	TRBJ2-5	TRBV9	TGTGCCAGCAGCCCGGGGCTAGCGGGAGGGCGAGGCGTGGAAGAGACCCAGTACTTC	CASSPGLAGGRGVEETQYF
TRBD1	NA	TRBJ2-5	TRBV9	TGTGCCAGCAGCTTAGGACAGGGAGGTCGGGTAGAGACCCAGTACTTC	CASSLGQGGRVETQYF
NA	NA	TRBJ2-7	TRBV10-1	TGCGCCAGCAGTGAGAGGGCCGACGAGCAGTACTTC	CASSERADEQYF
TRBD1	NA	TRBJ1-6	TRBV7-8	TGTGCCAGCAGCTTTCGGCGGGACAGGGGTAATTCACCCCTCCACTTT	CASSFRRDRGNSPLHF
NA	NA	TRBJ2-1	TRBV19	TGTGCCAGTAGCCTCCGGGAACCGCGCGATGAGCAGTTCTTC	CASSLREPRDEQFF
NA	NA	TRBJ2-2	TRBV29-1	TGCAGCGTTGAAACTGGACTGAGCACCGGGGAGCTGTTTTTT	CSVETGLSTGELFF
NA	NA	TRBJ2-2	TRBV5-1	TGCGCTAGCAGCACGAACACCGGGGAGCTGTTTTTT	CASSTNTGELFF
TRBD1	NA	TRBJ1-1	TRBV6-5	TGTGCCAGCAGTGAGAGGGGGCCTGGGACTGAAGCTTTCTTT	CASSERGPGTEAFF
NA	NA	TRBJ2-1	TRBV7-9	TGTGCCAGCAGTATCCCGGTTCGGAGTGAGCAGTTCTTC	CASSIPVRSEQFF
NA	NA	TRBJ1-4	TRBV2	TGTGCCAGCAGGTGGGCCAGGGCTAATGAAAAACTGTTTTTT	CASRWARANEKLFF
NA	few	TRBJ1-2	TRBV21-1	TGTGCCACCCCAAGAGGGCCCCGGGATGGCTACACCTTC	CATPRGPRDGYTF
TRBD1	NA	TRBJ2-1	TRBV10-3	TGTGCCATCAGTGAGAGGACAGGGCAGGGAAATGAGCAGTTCTTC	CAISERTGQGNEQFF
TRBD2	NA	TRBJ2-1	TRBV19	TGTGCCAGTAGTATTCAACGACTAGCGGGAGGGAGAGACTCCTACAATGAGCAGTTCTTC	CASSIQRLAGGRDSYNEQFF
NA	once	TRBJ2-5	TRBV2	TGTGCCAGCAGTATGGGGCAGGGGGGAGAGACCCAGTACTTC	CASSMGQGGETQYF
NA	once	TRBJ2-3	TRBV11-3	TGTGCCAGCAGCCACGTTTCAGGAAAGTCGAGCACAGATACGCAGTATTTT	CASSHVSGKSSTDTQYF
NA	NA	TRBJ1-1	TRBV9	TGTGCCAGCAGCCCCCGGGACACCACTGAAGCTTTCTTT	CASSPRDTTEAFF
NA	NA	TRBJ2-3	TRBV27	TGTGCCAGCAGCCGTAGCCAGGGGACAGATACGCAGTATTTT	CASSRSQGTDTQYF
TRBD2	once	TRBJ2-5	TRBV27	TGTGCCAGCAGTTTTTTAGCGGGGGGGCAGGTGGAGACCCAGTACTTC	CASSFLAGGQVETQYF
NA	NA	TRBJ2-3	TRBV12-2	TGTGCAAGTCGCTATGGTATAGATGTTACGCAGTATTTT	CASRYGIDVTQYF
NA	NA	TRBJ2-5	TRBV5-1	TGCGCCAGCAGCCCCCAGGGCTTGGGGCAAGAGACCCAGTACTTC	CASSPQGLGQETQYF
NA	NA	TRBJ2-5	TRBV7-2	TGTGCCAGCAGCTTAGTAGGGCGGGAGACCCAGTACTTC	CASSLVGRETQYF
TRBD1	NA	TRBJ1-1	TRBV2	TGTGCCAGCAGGGACAGGGGATGGGGCACTGAAGCTTTCTTT	CASRDRGWGTEAFF
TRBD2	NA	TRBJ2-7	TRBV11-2	TGTGCCAGCAGCACGGGTTTAGCGGGATTTTACGAGCAGTACTTC	CASSTGLAGFYEQYF
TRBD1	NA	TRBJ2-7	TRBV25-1	TGTGCCAGCAGTGAGCCGGGACAGGGGGCGAGGGAGCAGTACTTC	CASSEPGQGAREQYF
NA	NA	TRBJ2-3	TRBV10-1	TGCGCCAGCAGCTTTCAGGGAACAGATACGCAGTATTTT	CASSFQGTDTQYF
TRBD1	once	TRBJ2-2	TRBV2	TGTGCCAGCACCGGGACAGGGCATACCGGGGAGCTGTTTTTT	CASTGTGHTGELFF
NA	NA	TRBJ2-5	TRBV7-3	TGTGCCAGCAGCTTAGGTCAGCAAGAGACCCAGTACTTC	CASSLGQQETQYF
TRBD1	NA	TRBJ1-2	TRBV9	TGTGCCAGCAGCCCGGGGACAGGGAGTAACTATGGCTACACCTTC	CASSPGTGSNYGYTF
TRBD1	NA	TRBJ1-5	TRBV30	TGTGCCTGGAGTGGGGGTGCCGGGACAGGGGGCGCGGTGGGCAATCAGCCCCAGCATTTT	CAWSGGAGTGGAVGNQPQHF
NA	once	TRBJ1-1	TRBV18	TGTGCCAGCTCCGACGGAATGAACACTGAAGCTTTCTTT	CASSDGMNTEAFF
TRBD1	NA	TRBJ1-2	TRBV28	TGTGCCAGCAGTTCGGACAGGGCTAACACCTTC	CASSSDRANTF
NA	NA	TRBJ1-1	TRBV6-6	TGTGCCAGCACCGGAACAGGGAACACTGAAGCTTTCTTT	CASTGTGNTEAFF
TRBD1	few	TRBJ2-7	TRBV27	TGTGCCAGCAGTGCGCCGGGACAGGGCGCCTACGAGCAGTACTTC	CASSAPGQGAYEQYF
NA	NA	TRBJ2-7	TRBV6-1	TGTGCCAGCAGCCCTCCACCTTGGTACGAGCAGTACTTC	CASSPPPWYEQYF